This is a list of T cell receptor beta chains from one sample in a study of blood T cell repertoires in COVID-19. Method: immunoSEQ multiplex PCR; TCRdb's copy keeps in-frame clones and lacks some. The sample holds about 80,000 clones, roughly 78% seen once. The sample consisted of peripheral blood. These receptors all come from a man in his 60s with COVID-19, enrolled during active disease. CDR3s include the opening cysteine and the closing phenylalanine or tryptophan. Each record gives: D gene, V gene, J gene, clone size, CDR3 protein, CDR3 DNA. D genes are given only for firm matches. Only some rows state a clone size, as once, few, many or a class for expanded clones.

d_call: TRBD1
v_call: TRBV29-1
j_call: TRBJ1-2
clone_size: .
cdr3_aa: CSVASDRGPDGYTF
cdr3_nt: TGCAGCGTTGCTTCGGACAGGGGACCGGATGGCTACACCTTC

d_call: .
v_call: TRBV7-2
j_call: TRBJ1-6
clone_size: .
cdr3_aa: CASSLIGGGALVDSPLHF
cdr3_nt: TGTGCCAGCAGCTTGATCGGAGGCGGGGCGCTTGTCGATTCACCCCTCCACTTT

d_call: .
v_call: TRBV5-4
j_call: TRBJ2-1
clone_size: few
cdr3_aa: CASRLSSSYNEQFF
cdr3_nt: TGTGCCAGCAGGCTCTCTAGCAGCTACAATGAGCAGTTCTTC

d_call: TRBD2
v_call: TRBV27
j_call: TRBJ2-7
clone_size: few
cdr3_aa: CASTTSAGGHYEQYF
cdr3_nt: TGTGCCAGCACCACCTCAGCGGGAGGCCACTACGAGCAGTACTTC

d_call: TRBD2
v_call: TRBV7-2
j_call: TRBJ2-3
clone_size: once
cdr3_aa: CASSPSGLAGVTDTQYF
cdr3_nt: TGTGCCAGCAGCCCCAGTGGACTAGCGGGAGTAACAGATACGCAGTATTTT

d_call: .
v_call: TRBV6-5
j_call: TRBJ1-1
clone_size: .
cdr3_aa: CASRGGVNTEAFF
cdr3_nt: TGTGCCAGCCGGGGAGGGGTGAACACTGAAGCTTTCTTT

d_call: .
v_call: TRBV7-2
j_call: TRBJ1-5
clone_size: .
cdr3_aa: CASSLAEGSSNQPQHF
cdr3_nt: TGTGCCAGCAGCTTAGCTGAGGGTTCCAGCAATCAGCCCCAGCATTTT

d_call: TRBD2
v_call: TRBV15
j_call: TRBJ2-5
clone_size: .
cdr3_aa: CATSRGPGGADETQYF
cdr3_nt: TGTGCCACCAGCAGAGGACCCGGGGGGGCCGATGAGACCCAGTACTTC

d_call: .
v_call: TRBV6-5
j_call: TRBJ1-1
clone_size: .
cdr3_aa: CASRTPQGWNTEAFF
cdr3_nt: TGTGCCAGCAGAACACCACAGGGATGGAACACTGAAGCTTTCTTT

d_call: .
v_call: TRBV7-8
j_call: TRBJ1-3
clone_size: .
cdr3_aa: CASSRTVALGNTIYF
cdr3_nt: TGTGCCAGCAGCCGGACAGTTGCCCTCGGAAACACCATATATTTT

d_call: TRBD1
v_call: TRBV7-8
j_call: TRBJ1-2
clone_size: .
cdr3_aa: CASSFRDSIYGYTF
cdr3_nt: TGTGCCAGCAGCTTCCGGGACAGCATCTATGGCTACACCTTC

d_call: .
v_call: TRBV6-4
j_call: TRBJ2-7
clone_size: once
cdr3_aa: CASLFRQTLSYEQYF
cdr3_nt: TGTGCCAGCCTCTTCCGACAGACACTCTCTTACGAGCAGTACTTC

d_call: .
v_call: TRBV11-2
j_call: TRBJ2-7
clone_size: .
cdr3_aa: CASSPIGSSYEQYF
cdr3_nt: TGTGCCAGCAGCCCCATTGGCAGCTCCTACGAGCAGTACTTC

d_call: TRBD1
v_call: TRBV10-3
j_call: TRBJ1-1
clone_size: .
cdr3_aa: CAISGTGQGGAFF
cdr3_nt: TGTGCCATCAGTGGGACCGGACAGGGAGGAGCTTTCTTT

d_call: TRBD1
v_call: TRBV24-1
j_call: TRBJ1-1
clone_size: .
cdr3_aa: CATSDRTGTMNTEAFF
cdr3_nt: TGTGCCACCAGTGATAGGACAGGGACCATGAACACTGAAGCTTTCTTT

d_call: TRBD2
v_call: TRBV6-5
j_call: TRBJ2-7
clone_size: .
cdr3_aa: CASSTTSGIYEQYF
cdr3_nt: TGTGCCAGCAGTACCACTAGCGGGATCTACGAGCAGTACTTC

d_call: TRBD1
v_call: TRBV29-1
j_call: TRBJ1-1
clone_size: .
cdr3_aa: CSARQGRLGNTEAFF
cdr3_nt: TGCAGCGCCCGACAGGGGCGCCTCGGGAACACTGAAGCTTTCTTT

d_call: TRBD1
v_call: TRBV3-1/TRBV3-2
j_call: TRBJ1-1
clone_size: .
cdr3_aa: CASRIRGQENTEAFF
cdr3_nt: TGTGCCAGCAGGATCAGGGGGCAGGAGAACACTGAAGCTTTCTTT

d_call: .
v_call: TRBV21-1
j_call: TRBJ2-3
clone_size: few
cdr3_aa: CASSIQGVGTDTQYF
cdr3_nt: TGTGCCAGCAGTATTCAAGGAGTTGGCACAGATACGCAGTATTTT

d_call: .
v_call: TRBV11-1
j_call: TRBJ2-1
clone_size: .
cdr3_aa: CASSSQNQAHNEQFF
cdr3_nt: TGTGCCAGCAGCTCACAAAACCAGGCCCACAATGAGCAGTTCTTC

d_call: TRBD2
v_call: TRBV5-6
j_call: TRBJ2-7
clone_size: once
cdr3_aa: CASWGWASGKFTSYEQYF
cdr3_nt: TGTGCCAGCTGGGGCTGGGCTAGCGGGAAATTTACCTCCTACGAGCAGTACTTC

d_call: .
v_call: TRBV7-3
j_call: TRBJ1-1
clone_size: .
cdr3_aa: CASSREGNTEAFF
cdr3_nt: TGTGCCAGCAGCCGCGAGGGGAACACTGAAGCTTTCTTT

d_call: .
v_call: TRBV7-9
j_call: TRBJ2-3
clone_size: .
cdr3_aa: CASSLAVRNTDTQYF
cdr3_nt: TGTGCCAGCAGCTTAGCAGTCAGGAACACAGATACGCAGTATTTT

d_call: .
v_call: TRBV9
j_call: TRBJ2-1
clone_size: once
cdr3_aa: CASSDMGSSYNEQFF
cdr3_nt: TGTGCCAGCAGTGATATGGGGAGCTCCTACAATGAGCAGTTCTTC

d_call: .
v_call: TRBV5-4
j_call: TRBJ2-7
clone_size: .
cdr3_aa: CASSLPGGGSGEQYF
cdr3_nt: TGTGCCAGCAGCTTACCCGGGGGTGGTTCCGGCGAGCAGTACTTC

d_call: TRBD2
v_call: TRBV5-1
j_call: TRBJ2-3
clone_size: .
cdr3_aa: CASSQTSGGTDTQYF
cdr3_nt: TGCGCCAGCAGCCAGACTAGCGGGGGAACAGATACGCAGTATTTT

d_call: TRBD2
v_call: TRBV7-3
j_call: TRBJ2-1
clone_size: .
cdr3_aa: CASSISGSYNEQFF
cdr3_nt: TGTGCCAGCAGTATTAGCGGGTCGTACAATGAGCAGTTCTTC

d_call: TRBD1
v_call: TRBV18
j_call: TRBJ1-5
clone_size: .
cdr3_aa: CASSPSVGGSQPQHF
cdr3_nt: TGTGCCAGCTCACCATCTGTAGGGGGCTCTCAGCCCCAGCATTTT

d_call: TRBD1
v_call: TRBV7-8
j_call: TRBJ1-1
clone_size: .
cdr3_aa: CASSLRGRGTEAFF
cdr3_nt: TGTGCCAGCAGCTTAAGGGGGCGCGGCACTGAAGCTTTCTTT

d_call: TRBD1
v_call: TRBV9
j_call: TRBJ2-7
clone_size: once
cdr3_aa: CASSLGTGGSVAYEQYF
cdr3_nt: TGTGCCAGCAGCTTGGGGACAGGGGGCTCCGTGGCCTACGAGCAGTACTTC

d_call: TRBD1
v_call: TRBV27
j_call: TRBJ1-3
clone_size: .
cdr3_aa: CASSLSRTGPGNTIYF
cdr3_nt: TGTGCCAGCAGTTTAAGTCGGACAGGGCCGGGAAACACCATATATTTT

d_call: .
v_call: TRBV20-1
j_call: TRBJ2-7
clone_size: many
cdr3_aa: CSASDSYEQYF
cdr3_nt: TGCAGTGCCAGTGACAGCTACGAGCAGTACTTC

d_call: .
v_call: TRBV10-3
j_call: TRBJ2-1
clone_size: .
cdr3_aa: CAITDKNEQFF
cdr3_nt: TGTGCCATCACCGACAAAAATGAGCAGTTCTTC

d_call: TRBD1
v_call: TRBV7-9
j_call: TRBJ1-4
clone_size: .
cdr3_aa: CASSSQGAEKLFF
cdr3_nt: TGTGCCAGCAGCTCGCAGGGGGCTGAAAAACTGTTTTTT

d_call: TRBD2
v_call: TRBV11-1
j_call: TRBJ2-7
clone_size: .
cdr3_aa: CASSQLAGGPYEQYF
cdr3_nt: TGTGCCAGCAGTCAACTAGCGGGGGGCCCCTACGAGCAGTACTTC

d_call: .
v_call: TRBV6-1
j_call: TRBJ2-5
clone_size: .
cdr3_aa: CASSVFRTGEYQETQYF
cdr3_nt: TGTGCCAGCAGTGTTTTCAGAACAGGAGAGTACCAAGAGACCCAGTACTTC

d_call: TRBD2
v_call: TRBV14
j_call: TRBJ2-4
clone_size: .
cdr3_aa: CASSQRSGSVKVGKNIQYF
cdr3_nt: TGTGCCAGCAGCCAACGGAGCGGGAGTGTGAAGGTCGGCAAAAACATTCAGTACTTC

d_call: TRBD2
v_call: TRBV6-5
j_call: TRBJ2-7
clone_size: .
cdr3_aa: CASSSGTTTSYEQYF
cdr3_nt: TGTGCCAGCAGTTCCGGGACTACGACCTCCTACGAGCAGTACTTC

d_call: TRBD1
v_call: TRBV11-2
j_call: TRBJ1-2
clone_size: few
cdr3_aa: CASSRNRGRTYGYTF
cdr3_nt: TGTGCCAGCAGCCGCAACAGGGGGCGCACGTATGGCTACACCTTC

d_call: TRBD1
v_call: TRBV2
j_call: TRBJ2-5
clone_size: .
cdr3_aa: CASRGTEQETQYF
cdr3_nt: TGTGCCAGCAGAGGGACAGAACAAGAGACCCAGTACTTC

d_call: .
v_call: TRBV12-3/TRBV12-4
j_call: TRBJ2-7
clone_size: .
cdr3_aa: CASSSPSRYEQYF
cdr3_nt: TGTGCCAGCAGTTCCCCCAGCAGGTACGAGCAGTACTTC

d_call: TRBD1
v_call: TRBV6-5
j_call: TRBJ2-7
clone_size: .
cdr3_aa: CASSPTGGIYEQYF
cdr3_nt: TGTGCCAGCAGTCCGACAGGGGGCATTTACGAGCAGTACTTC

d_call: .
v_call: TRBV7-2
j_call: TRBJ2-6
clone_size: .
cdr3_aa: CARIHRDSSGANVLTF
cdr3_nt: TGTGCCAGAATACACAGAGATAGCTCTGGGGCCAACGTCCTGACTTTC

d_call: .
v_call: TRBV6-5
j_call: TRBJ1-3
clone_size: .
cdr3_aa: CASSPGTIGNTIYF
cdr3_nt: TGTGCCAGCAGTCCCGGGACAATTGGAAACACCATATATTTT

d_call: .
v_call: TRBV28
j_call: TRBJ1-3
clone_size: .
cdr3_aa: CASRSPGALGNTIYF
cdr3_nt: TGTGCCAGCAGATCACCAGGGGCGCTTGGAAACACCATATATTTT

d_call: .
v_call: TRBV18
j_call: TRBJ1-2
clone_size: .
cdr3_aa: CASSRARGQNYGYTF
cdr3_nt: TGTGCCAGCTCACGGGCGCGAGGACAGAACTATGGCTACACCTTC

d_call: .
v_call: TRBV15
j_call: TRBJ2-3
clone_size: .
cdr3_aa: CATSREKAWTDTQYF
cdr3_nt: TGTGCCACCAGCAGAGAGAAAGCTTGGACAGATACGCAGTATTTT

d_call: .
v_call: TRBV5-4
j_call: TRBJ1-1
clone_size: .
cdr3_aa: CASSLSPNTEAFF
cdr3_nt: TGTGCCAGCAGCTTATCTCCGAACACTGAAGCTTTCTTT

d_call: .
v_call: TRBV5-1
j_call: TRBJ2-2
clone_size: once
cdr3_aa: CASRRAENTGELFF
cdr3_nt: TGCGCCAGCAGGAGGGCCGAGAACACCGGGGAGCTGTTTTTT

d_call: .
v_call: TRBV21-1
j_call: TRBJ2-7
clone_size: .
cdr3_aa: CASSRASAYEQYF
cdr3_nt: TGTGCCAGCAGCAGGGCCAGTGCCTACGAGCAGTACTTC

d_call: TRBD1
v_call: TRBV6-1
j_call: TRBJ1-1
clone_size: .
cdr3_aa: CASSGWTGGMRSEAFF
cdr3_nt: TGTGCCAGCAGTGGGTGGACAGGGGGTATGCGCTCTGAAGCTTTCTTT

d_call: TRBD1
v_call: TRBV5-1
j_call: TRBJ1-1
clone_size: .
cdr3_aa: CASSSGTGSTEAFF
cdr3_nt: TGCGCCAGCAGTTCCGGGACAGGGTCTACTGAAGCTTTCTTT

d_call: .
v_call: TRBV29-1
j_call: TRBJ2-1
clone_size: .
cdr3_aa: CSVASSSNGNEQFF
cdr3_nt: TGCAGCGTCGCATCCTCTAGTAATGGCAATGAGCAGTTCTTC

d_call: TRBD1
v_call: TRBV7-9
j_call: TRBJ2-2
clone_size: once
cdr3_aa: CASSYDRGDTGELFF
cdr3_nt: TGTGCCAGCAGCTACGACAGGGGGGACACCGGGGAGCTGTTTTTT

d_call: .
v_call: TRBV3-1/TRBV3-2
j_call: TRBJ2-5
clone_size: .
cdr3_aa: CASSQERLAQETQYF
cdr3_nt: TGTGCCAGCAGCCAAGAAAGGCTAGCCCAAGAGACCCAGTACTTC

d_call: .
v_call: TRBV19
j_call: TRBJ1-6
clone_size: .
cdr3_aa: CASTGREGYNSPLHF
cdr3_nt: TGTGCCAGTACAGGACGGGAAGGGTATAATTCACCCCTCCACTTT

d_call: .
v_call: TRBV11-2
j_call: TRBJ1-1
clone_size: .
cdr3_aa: CASSLDPLSTEAFF
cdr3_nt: TGTGCCAGCAGCTTAGACCCTTTGAGCACTGAAGCTTTCTTT

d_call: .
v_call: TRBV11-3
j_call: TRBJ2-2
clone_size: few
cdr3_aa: CASSPGLGDTGELFF
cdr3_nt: TGTGCCAGCAGCCCCGGCCTAGGGGACACCGGGGAGCTGTTTTTT

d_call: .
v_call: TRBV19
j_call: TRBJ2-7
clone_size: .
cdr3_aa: CASSSTRYEQYF
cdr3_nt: TGTGCCAGTAGCTCCACGAGATACGAGCAGTACTTC